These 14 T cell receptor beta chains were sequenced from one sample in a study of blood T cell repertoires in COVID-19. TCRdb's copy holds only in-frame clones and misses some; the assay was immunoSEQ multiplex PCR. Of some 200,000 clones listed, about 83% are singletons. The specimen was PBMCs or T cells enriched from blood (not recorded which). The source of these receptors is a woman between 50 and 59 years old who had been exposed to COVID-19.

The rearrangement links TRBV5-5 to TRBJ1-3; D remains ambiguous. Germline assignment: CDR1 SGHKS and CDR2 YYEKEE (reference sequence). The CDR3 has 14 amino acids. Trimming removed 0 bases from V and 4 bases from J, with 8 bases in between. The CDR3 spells CASSLDIGGNTIYF. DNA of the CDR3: TGTGCCAGCAGCTTGGACATCGGGGGAAACACCATATATTTT. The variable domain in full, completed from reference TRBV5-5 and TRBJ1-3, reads DAGVTQSPTHLIKTRGQQVTLRCSPISGHKSVSWYQQVLGQGPQFIFQYYEKEERGRGNFPDRFSARQFPNYSSELNVNALLLGDSALYLCASSLDIGGNTIYFGEGSWLTVV.

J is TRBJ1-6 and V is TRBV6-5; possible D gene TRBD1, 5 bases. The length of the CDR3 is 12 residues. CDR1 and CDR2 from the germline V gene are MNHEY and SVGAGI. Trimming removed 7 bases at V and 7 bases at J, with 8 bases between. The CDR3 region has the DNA TGTGCCAGCAAGGGGCCGAATTCACCCCTCCACTTT. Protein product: CASKGPNSPLHF.

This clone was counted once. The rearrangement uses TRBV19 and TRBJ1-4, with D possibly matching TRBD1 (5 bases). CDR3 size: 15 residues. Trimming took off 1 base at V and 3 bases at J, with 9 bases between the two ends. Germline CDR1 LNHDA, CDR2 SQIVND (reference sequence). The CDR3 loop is CASSIGGGSNEKLFF. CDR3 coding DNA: TGTGCCAGTAGTATAGGGGGCGGATCTAATGAAAAACTGTTTTTT.

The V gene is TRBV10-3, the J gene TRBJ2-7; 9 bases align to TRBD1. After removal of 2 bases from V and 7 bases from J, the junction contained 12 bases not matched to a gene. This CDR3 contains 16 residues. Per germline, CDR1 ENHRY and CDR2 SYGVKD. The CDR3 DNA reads TGTGCCATCAGTGAGCCCTCCGGGACAGGGAAGGGAGAGCAGTACTTC. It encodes CAISEPSGTGKGEQYF.

CDR3 in DNA: TGTGCCAGAGGGCCCCCGACGGGAATCGCTAACTATGGCTACACCTTC. Its translation: CARGPPTGIANYGYTF. The rearrangement uses TRBV5-3 and TRBJ1-2; no firm D call. TRBV5-3 is an ORF, and what it does is uncertain. V dropped 7 bases and J dropped 0 bases, with 19 bases sitting between them. There are 16 residues in the CDR3.

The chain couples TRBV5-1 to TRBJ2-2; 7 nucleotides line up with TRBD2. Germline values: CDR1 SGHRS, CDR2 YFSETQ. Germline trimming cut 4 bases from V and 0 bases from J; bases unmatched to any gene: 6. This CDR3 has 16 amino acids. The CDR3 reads CASSIREVSNTGELFF. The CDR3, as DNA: TGCGCCAGCAGCATCCGGGAGGTTTCGAACACCGGGGAGCTGTTTTTT.

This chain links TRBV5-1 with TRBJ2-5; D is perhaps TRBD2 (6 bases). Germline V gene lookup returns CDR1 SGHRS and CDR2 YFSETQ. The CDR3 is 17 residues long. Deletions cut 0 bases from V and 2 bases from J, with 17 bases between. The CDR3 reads CASSLGWLSGDQETQYF. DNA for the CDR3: TGCGCCAGCAGCTTGGGGTGGCTTAGCGGTGATCAAGAGACCCAGTACTTC.

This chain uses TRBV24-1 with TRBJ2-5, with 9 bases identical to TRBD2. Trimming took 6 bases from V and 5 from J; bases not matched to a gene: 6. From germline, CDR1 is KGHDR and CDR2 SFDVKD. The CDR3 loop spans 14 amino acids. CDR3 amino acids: CATSSAGGVETQYF. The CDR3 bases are TGTGCCACCAGTTCCGCGGGGGGGGTGGAGACCCAGTACTTC.

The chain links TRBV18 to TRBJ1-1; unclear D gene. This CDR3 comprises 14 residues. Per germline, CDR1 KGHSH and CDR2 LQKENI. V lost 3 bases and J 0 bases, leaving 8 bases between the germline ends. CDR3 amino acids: CASSPPGVNTEAFF. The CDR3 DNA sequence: TGTGCCAGCTCACCCCCCGGGGTGAACACTGAAGCTTTCTTT.

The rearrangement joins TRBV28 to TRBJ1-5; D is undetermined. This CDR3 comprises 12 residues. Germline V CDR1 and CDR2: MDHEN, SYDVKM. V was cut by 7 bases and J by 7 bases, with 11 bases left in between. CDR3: CASNPGGQPQHF. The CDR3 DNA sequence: TGTGCCAGCAACCCGGGAGGGCAGCCCCAGCATTTT.

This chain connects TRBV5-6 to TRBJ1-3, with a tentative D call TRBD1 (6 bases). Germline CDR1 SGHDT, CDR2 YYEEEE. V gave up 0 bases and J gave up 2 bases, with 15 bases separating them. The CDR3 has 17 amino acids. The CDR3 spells CASSLVGVGAAGNTIYF. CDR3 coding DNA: TGTGCCAGCAGCTTGGTCGGGGTGGGGGCCGCTGGAAACACCATATATTTT.

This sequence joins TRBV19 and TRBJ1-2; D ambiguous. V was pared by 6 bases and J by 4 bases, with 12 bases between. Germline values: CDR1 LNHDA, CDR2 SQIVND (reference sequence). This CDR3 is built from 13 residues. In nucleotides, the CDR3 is TGTGCCAGTAGAAGGTTGGCGGCCTATGGCTACACCTTC. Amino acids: CASRRLAAYGYTF.

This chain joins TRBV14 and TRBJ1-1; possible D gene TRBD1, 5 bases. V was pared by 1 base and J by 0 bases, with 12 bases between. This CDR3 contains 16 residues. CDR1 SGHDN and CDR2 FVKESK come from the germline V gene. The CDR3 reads CASSQVQGLVNTEAFF. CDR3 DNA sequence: TGTGCCAGCAGCCAAGTCCAGGGACTTGTGAACACTGAAGCTTTCTTT.

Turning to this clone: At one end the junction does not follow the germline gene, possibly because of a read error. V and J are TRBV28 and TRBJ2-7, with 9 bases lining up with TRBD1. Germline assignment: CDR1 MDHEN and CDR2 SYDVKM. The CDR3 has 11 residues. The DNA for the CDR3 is TGTGCCAGCAGTCTCCACCGGGACAGGGATTTC. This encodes CASSLHRDRDF.